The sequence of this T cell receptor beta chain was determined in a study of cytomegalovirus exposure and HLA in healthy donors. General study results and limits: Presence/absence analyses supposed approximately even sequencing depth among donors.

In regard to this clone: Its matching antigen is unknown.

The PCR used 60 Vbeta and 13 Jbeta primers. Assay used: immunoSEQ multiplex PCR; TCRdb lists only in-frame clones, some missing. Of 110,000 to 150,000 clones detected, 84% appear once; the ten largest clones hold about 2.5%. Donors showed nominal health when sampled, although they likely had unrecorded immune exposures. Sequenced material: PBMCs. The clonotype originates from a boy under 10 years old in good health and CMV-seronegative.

The CDR3 spells CASSLSSDQPQHF. CDR3 DNA: TGTGCCAGCAGTTTATCGTCAGATCAGCCCCAGCATTTT. V gene TRBV27 combines with J gene TRBJ1-5; D ambiguous. V was trimmed by 0 bases and J by 5 bases, leaving 5 bases between them. Germline lookup yields CDR1 MNHEY and CDR2 SMNVEV (reference sequence). This CDR3 has 13 amino acids.